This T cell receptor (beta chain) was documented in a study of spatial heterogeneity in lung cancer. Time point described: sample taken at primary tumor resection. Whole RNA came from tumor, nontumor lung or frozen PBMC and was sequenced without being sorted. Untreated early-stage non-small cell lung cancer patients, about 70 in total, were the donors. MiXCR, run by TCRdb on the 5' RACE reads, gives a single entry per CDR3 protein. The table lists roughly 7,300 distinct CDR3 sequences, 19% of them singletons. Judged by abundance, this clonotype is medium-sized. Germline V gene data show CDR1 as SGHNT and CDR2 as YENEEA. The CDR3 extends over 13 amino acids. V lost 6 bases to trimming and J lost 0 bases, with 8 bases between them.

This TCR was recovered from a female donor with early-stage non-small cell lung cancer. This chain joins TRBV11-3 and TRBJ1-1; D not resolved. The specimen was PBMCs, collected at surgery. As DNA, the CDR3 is TGTGCCAGCAGTTCGAATATGAACACTGAAGCTTTCTTT. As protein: CASSSNMNTEAFF.